Each of the 27 T cell receptor beta chains below was sequenced from the same sample in a study of T-cell memory formation after mild COVID-19. A single record per CDR3 protein comes from TCRdb applying MiXCR to the 5' RACE reads. The sample shows over 450,000 distinct CDR3 sequences, around 20% of them seen only once. The sample was PBMCs or a T cell subset sorted from them (not recorded which). The receptors stem from an adult woman who had mild COVID-19 (a few samples of this study predate the infection). Cell type and time point are not known.

This clonotype was observed a few times. The chain employs TRBV20-1 and TRBJ2-7; 8 nucleotides match TRBD1. CDR3 size: 16 residues. V dropped 0 bases and J dropped 6; count of bases not matched to a gene: 13. CDR1 is DFQATT, CDR2 SNEGSKA, per germline (reference sequence). The CDR3: CSARDRTGTGGPEQYF. The CDR3, as DNA: TGCAGTGCTAGAGATCGGACCGGGACAGGCGGTCCCGAGCAGTACTTC.

Only a few counts were recorded for this clonotype. The V gene is TRBV10-2, the J gene TRBJ2-3; D gene unclear. CDR3 length: 13 residues. Germline V gives CDR1 WSHSY, CDR2 SAAADI. V lost 7 bases and J lost 3, with 11 bases in between. CDR3 nucleotide sequence: TGCGCCAGCACCTGGGGTAGGACAGATACGCAGTATTTT. Protein: CASTWGRTDTQYF.

A few counts support this clonotype. The rearrangement uses TRBV14 and TRBJ2-1, with D maybe TRBD2 (6 bases). CDR3 length equals 16 residues. Per the germline V gene, CDR1 is SGHDN and CDR2 is FVKESK. V lost 5 bases to trimming and J lost 3 bases, with 17 bases between them. CDR3 protein: CASSESGGSLYNEQFF. Written as DNA, the CDR3 is TGTGCCAGCAGCGAATCTGGGGGGTCGCTCTACAATGAGCAGTTCTTC.

Many counts were recorded for this clonotype. This chain links TRBV9 with TRBJ2-2; 9 bases are shared with TRBD2. The germline gives CDR1 SGDLS, CDR2 YYNGEE. With 1 base clipped from V and 4 bases from J, the junction kept 11 bases outside the gene matches. The CDR3 runs 18 residues. The CDR3 loop is CASSVLPLGGGATGELFF. In DNA form, the CDR3 reads TGTGCCAGCAGCGTATTGCCGCTTGGCGGGGGGGCCACCGGGGAGCTGTTTTTT. The entire variable domain, with the rest obtained from reference TRBV9 and TRBJ2-2, is as follows: DSGVTQTPKHLITATGQRVTLRCSPRSGDLSVYWYQQSLDQGLQFLIQYYNGEERAKGNILERFSAQQFPDLHSELNLSSLELGDSALYFCASSVLPLGGGATGELFFGEGSRLTVL.

The sample holds a few counts of this clonotype. The CDR3 region is CASNQDFLAGGNTDTQYF. CDR3 DNA sequence: TGTGCCAGCAACCAGGATTTCCTAGCGGGGGGGAACACAGATACGCAGTATTTT. The chain links TRBV12-3 or TRBV12-4 to TRBJ2-3; 12 bases match TRBD2. The CDR3 totals 18 residues. Germline trimming cut 7 bases from V and 2 bases from J; bases unmatched to any gene: 13.

This clonotype was seen a handful of times. The chain combines TRBV9 with TRBJ2-3, with D possibly matching TRBD1 (5 bases). V dropped 3 bases and J dropped 0 bases, with 14 bases sitting between them. The CDR3 totals 16 residues. Germline V gives CDR1 SGDLS, CDR2 YYNGEE. This CDR3 reads CASSAIPTASTDTQYF. The CDR3 DNA reads as TGTGCCAGCAGCGCAATCCCGACAGCTAGCACAGATACGCAGTATTTT. Filled out from reference TRBV9 and TRBJ2-3, the complete variable domain reads DSGVTQTPKHLITATGQRVTLRCSPRSGDLSVYWYQQSLDQGLQFLIQYYNGEERAKGNILERFSAQQFPDLHSELNLSSLELGDSALYFCASSAIPTASTDTQYFGPGTRLTVL.

This clonotype was counted only a few times. This chain links TRBV7-9 with TRBJ1-1; D call uncertain. Trimming left V 4 bases short and J 8 bases short, with 11 bases between. The germline V gene has CDR1 SEHNR and CDR2 FQNEAQ (reference sequence). The CDR3 sequence is 12 residues long. CDR3 bases: TGTGCCAGCAGCTCCCCCCCCGGGGAAGCTTTCTTT. Encoded protein: CASSSPPGEAFF.

The rearrangement joins TRBV5-1 to TRBJ2-1; no clear D. The CDR3 has 13 residues. The V gene lost 2 bases and the J gene lost 2 bases, with 5 bases spanning the gap. The germline V gene encodes CDR1 SGHRS and CDR2 YFSETQ. DNA of the CDR3: TGCGCCAGCAGCTTACGAACCTACAATGAGCAGTTCTTC. This sequence encodes CASSLRTYNEQFF. Complete variable domain (other parts from reference TRBV5-1 and TRBJ2-1): KAGVTQTPRYLIKTRGQQVTLSCSPISGHRSVSWYQQTPGQGLQFLFEYFSETQRNKGNFPGRFSGRQFSNSRSEMNVSTLELGDSALYLCASSLRTYNEQFFGPGTRLTVL.

This sequence joins TRBV29-1 and TRBJ2-2; 8 nucleotides agree with TRBD1. Losses at the gene ends were 7 bases for V and 0 bases for J; bases not matched to a gene: 19. The CDR3 sequence is 19 residues long. CDR1 and CDR2 (germline): SQVTM, ANQGSEA. The CDR3 protein is CSERPGQGERTTNTGELFF. The CDR3 DNA is TGCAGCGAACGACCCGGACAGGGTGAAAGGACTACGAACACCGGGGAGCTGTTTTTT.

The chain couples TRBV5-1 to TRBJ1-1, with 7 bases matching TRBD1. The CDR3 runs to 13 residues. CDR1 and CDR2 from the germline V gene are SGHRS and YFSETQ. J was trimmed by 6 bases and V by 4 bases; bases with no gene match: 6. The CDR3 nucleotides are TGCGCCAGCAGCGTACAGGGGTGGTCTGAAGCTTTCTTT. Its protein is CASSVQGWSEAFF.

V gene TRBV19 combines with J gene TRBJ2-2, with 7 bases identical to TRBD1. The junction had 13 bases not matched to a gene; V was cut back by 8 bases and J by 4 bases. Germline V lookup: CDR1 LNHDA, CDR2 SQIVND (reference sequence). This CDR3 contains 16 residues. CDR3 coding DNA: TGTGCCAGTGGCTTTTACCTGGGACAGCTCACCGGGGAGCTGTTTTTT. It translates to CASGFYLGQLTGELFF. Using reference TRBV19 and TRBJ2-2 for the parts outside the CDR3, the full variable domain is DGGITQSPKYLFRKEGQNVTLSCEQNLNHDAMYWYRQDPGQGLRLIYYSQIVNDFQKGDIAEGYSVSREKKESFPLTVTSAQKNPTAFYLCASGFYLGQLTGELFFGEGSRLTVL.

The genes are TRBV10-2 and TRBJ1-1; the match to TRBD1 covers 10 bases. The CDR3 length is 13 residues. Germline V gene sequence: CDR1 WSHSY, CDR2 SAAADI. The ends lost 8 bases at V and 5 bases at J; junction bases unmatched: 5. The CDR3 sequence is CASGDRGKTEAFF. As DNA, the CDR3 is TGCGCCAGCGGGGACAGGGGAAAAACTGAAGCTTTCTTT.

This clonotype has ten or more counts. The chain recombines TRBV15 with TRBJ2-5; D possibly corresponds to TRBD1 (6 bases). CDR3 size: 15 residues. The V end was cut by 0 bases, the J end by 4 bases, with 12 bases between. From germline, CDR1 is LNHNV and CDR2 YYDKDF (reference sequence). CDR3 in DNA: TGTGCCACCAGCAGAGACGAATCAGGGGCAGAGACCCAGTACTTC. Residues: CATSRDESGAETQYF.

This clonotype was seen only a few times. The chain uses TRBV5-1 and TRBJ2-7; the D gene is possibly TRBD2 (5 bases). CDR3 size: 15 residues. The V end was cut by 0 bases, the J end by 0 bases, with 10 bases between. Germline assignment: CDR1 SGHRS and CDR2 YFSETQ. The CDR3 protein is CASSLESGISYEQYF. The DNA of the CDR3 is TGCGCCAGCAGCTTGGAGTCGGGGATCTCCTACGAGCAGTACTTC.

The chain uses TRBV6-5 and TRBJ2-1; D is perhaps TRBD2 (6 bases). V lost 0 bases and J 2 bases, leaving 8 bases between the germline ends. The CDR3 totals 15 residues. Germline V gene sequence: CDR1 MNHEY, CDR2 SVGAGI. The CDR3 DNA follows: TGTGCCAGCAGTTACTCGCCGGGGGCCTACAATGAGCAGTTCTTC. Translating gives CASSYSPGAYNEQFF.

This chain connects TRBV27 to TRBJ1-5; D gene uncertain. This CDR3 has 14 residues. CDR1 and CDR2 from the germline V gene are MNHEY and SMNVEV (reference sequence). Trimming removed 5 bases at V and 4 bases at J, with 12 bases between. CDR3 in DNA: TGTGCCAGCAGTACCACCGCCCTGAATCAGCCCCAGCATTTT. Protein: CASSTTALNQPQHF.

This clonotype was found many times. Here the CDR3 reads CASSLGLYNEQFF. The CDR3 nucleotides are TGCGCCAGCAGCTTGGGCCTGTACAATGAGCAGTTCTTC. The chain uses TRBV5-1 and TRBJ2-1; D uncertain. With 0 bases removed from V and 4 bases from J, the gap between germline ends came to 5 bases. Germline CDR1 reads SGHRS; CDR2 reads YFSETQ. The CDR3 extends over 13 amino acids.

This chain joins TRBV11-3 and TRBJ1-5, with a possible D match to TRBD1 (5 bases). V gave up 3 bases and J gave up 2 bases, with 26 bases separating them. Germline values: CDR1 SGHNT, CDR2 YENEEA. This CDR3 is built from 20 residues. The CDR3 bases are TGTGCCAGCAGCTTTGAACGGGACGCCGGAATGAGGTTAGGCAATCAGCCCCAGCATTTT. Protein sequence: CASSFERDAGMRLGNQPQHF.

CDR3: CASSSRQGHTEAFF. Written as DNA, the CDR3 is TGTGCCAGCAGTTCCAGACAGGGTCACACTGAAGCTTTCTTT. The V and J genes are TRBV7-2 and TRBJ1-1, with TRBD1 identical over 7 bases. Trimming at V came to 6 bases and at J to 3 bases, leaving 7 bases not matched to a gene. The CDR3 is 14 amino acids. CDR1 and CDR2 from the germline V gene are SGHTA and FQGNSA.

This chain uses TRBV5-1 with TRBJ1-3; no reliable D call. With 0 bases removed from V and 0 bases from J, the gap between germline ends came to 7 bases. Germline V lookup: CDR1 SGHRS, CDR2 YFSETQ. This CDR3 has 15 residues. The CDR3 reads CASSLGLDSGNTIYF. In nucleotides, the CDR3 is TGCGCCAGCAGCTTGGGTTTGGACTCTGGAAACACCATATATTTT.

The J gene is TRBJ2-1, the V gene TRBV5-6; TRBD2 agrees at 7 bases. Germline-derived CDR1 and CDR2 are SGHDT and YYEEEE. V shed 0 bases, J shed 4 bases, and the junction held 10 bases outside the gene matches. CDR3 length equals 17 residues. In DNA, the CDR3 is TGTGCCAGCAGCTTGGACAGCGGGATCTTCCTTTACAATGAGCAGTTCTTC. As protein: CASSLDSGIFLYNEQFF. Full variable domain (missing parts from reference TRBV5-6 and TRBJ2-1): DAGVTQSPTHLIKTRGQQVTLRCSPKSGHDTVSWYQQALGQGPQFIFQYYEEEERQRGNFPDRFSGHQFPNYSSELNVNALLLGDSALYLCASSLDSGIFLYNEQFFGPGTRLTVL.

This clonotype was detected only a few times. This rearrangement joins TRBV7-9 to TRBJ2-7; D unclear. Trimming took off 5 bases at V and 6 bases at J, with 14 bases between the two ends. Germline CDR1 reads SEHNR; CDR2 reads FQNEAQ (reference sequence). The CDR3 length is 13 residues. As DNA, the CDR3 is TGTGCCAGCAGCGACGCCATCACCCCCGAGCAGTACTTC. Protein sequence: CASSDAITPEQYF.

In its sample, this clonotype was seen a few times. J is TRBJ2-7 and V is TRBV6-5, with D tentatively TRBD2 (5 bases). The V end was cut by 2 bases, the J end by 8 bases, with 7 bases between. Germline V gene sequence: CDR1 MNHEY, CDR2 SVGAGI. This CDR3 has 11 amino acids. Written as DNA, the CDR3 is TGTGCCAGCAGTTACCCGGGGAAGCAGTACTTC. Amino acid sequence: CASSYPGKQYF.

This clonotype was detected a few times. V gene TRBV10-3 combines with J gene TRBJ2-5; possibly TRBD2 for D (5 bases). CDR3 length: 12 residues. V was trimmed by 6 bases and J by 5 bases, leaving 10 bases between them. In germline, CDR1 is ENHRY, CDR2 SYGVKD. CDR3: CAISGETETQYF. The CDR3 bases are TGTGCCATCAGCGGGGAGACGGAGACCCAGTACTTC.

The V call is TRBV15, the J call TRBJ1-6; 7 nucleotides agree with TRBD1. The CDR3 consists of 14 residues. With V trimmed by 6 bases and J by 6 bases, 5 bases remained unmatched. CDR1 and CDR2 from the germline V gene are LNHNV and YYDKDF (reference sequence). The CDR3 bases are TGTGCCACCAGTTGGGGACAGAGTAATTCACCCCTCCACTTT. Its protein is CATSWGQSNSPLHF.

This clonotype occurred a few times. The V and J genes are TRBV9 and TRBJ1-2; 7 positions match TRBD1. The V gene end was trimmed by 6 bases and the J gene end by 4 bases; junction bases not matched to a gene: 3. The CDR3 is 12 residues long. Per the germline V gene, CDR1 is SGDLS and CDR2 is YYNGEE. The chain's CDR3 is CASTGQIYGYTF. The CDR3 nucleotides are TGTGCCAGCACGGGACAGATCTATGGCTACACCTTC. Full variable domain (rest looked up from reference TRBV9 and TRBJ1-2): DSGVTQTPKHLITATGQRVTLRCSPRSGDLSVYWYQQSLDQGLQFLIQYYNGEERAKGNILERFSAQQFPDLHSELNLSSLELGDSALYFCASTGQIYGYTFGSGTRLTVV.

As regards this clonotype: The junction differs from germline at one of its ends, possibly a read error. The chain has TRBV7-6 and TRBJ2-1, with TRBD2 matching 12 bases. Germline CDR1 is SGHVS and CDR2 is FNYEAQ. The CDR3 is 16 residues long. The CDR3 nucleotides are TGTGCCAGCAGCATAGCGCTAGCGGGAGGGCGGAATGAGCAGTTCTTC. Its protein product is CASSIALAGGRNEQFF.